This T cell receptor (beta chain) came from a study of cytomegalovirus exposure and HLA in healthy donors (dated by TCRdb to between 2016 and 2019). At the level of the whole study: An earlier analysis of approximately 600 of the donors reported about 250 Gb of sequence data and 100 million to 130 million unique TCR beta sequences from 150 million to 200 million T cells. An early release that covered about 600 HLA-typed donors contained approximately 300 gigabases of sequencing data and 70 million to 100 million unique TCR sequences. The genetic ancestry cluster associated with self-reported Caucasian donors included over 80% of the 300 to 450 genotyped donors. The study was designed to test whether signatures of past pathogen exposure could be identified by cataloging public T cell receptors. The T cell repertoires of around 670 subjects were profiled by immunosequencing and related to cytomegalovirus serostatus. Besides the first cohort of 666 subjects, a separate validation cohort made up of 120 different subjects was used. The study combined high-throughput TCR immunosequencing, statistical association of individual TCRs with disease status, and machine learning to predict cytomegalovirus infection status. To study patterns of TCR occurrence, a later analysis re-analyzed previously published TCR beta repertoires from 650 to 750 donors and added high-resolution HLA genotyping. The later analysis used no new phenotypic data to find candidate immune exposures, relying instead on TCR beta sequences and their occurrence across donors. An earlier analysis of some 600 of the donors applied high-throughput TCR beta sequencing to assess whether each TCR beta V gene segment acted as functional or pseudogenic. Donor age, sex, ethnicity and CMV serostatus were compiled together with the repertoire data. In a later genetic analysis, genome-wide SNP genotypes for about 55% of the roughly 700 donors were used, and that subset was treated as a discovery cohort. All discovery cohort repertoires had been generated using a single sequencing platform. Both class I and class II loci were covered by HLA typing, at four-digit resolution. Typing coverage varied by locus: roughly 629-630 donors for A, B, C, DRB1 and DQB1; roughly 510 for DQA1; some 610 for DPA1; 450 to 480 for DPB1. Because of strong linkage in the cohort, four to six DR-DQ haplotypes were treated as single units for association and clustering. Across 398 genotyped donors of the cohort, an average of roughly 250,000 unique TCR beta nucleotide sequences per donor were sequenced, and roughly 17% of those sequences were non-productive.

The CDR3 contains 15 residues, cysteine and phenylalanine counted. Only CDR3 DNA remains: 45 bases, in frame from the first base. V has 6 bases trimmed and J has 5 bases trimmed; junction bases matching no gene number 10. CDR1 is given as MNHEY and CDR2 as SVGAGI, both from the germline V gene. A word on this clone: Its target antigen remains unknown. No base-level quality is on record; no much larger clone is a single base apart.

The cohort was made up of roughly 670 healthy bone marrow donors. At the time of sampling, all cohort members were nominally healthy, though unrecorded immune exposures were likely present. The donor tested CMV seronegative and was one of the 352 seronegative cohort members. Every donor gave a peripheral blood sample, and the peripheral blood mononuclear cells from that sample were used for TCR beta sequencing. Genomic DNA extraction from the blood cell samples was performed with the Qiagen DNeasy Blood Extraction Kit. Points the paper makes about the study in general: According to a later analysis, most CMV-associated TCR beta chains appeared to be HLA-restricted, and the HLA associations seemed to be driven largely by CMV exposure. Because HLA typing was unavailable for some donors at each locus, only the typed subset was used in association tests. Compared with the roughly 710-donor mean, donors in an Asian-associated ancestry cluster had fewer N-insertions in productive TCRs, according to a later genetic analysis. In a later analysis, TCR association rates were found to vary across HLA loci, with the most associated TCRs seen for DRB1 alleles and the fewest for HLA-C alleles. Some IMGT-functional V segments, including TRBV6-2 and TRBV6-3, could not be told apart with the 87-base-pair reads, so those segments were excluded. Because counts were too low, about 18 rarely observed V segments, including chromosome 9 orphons, were excluded from the earlier analysis of several hundred of the donors. Most TCR sequences were observed very rarely across donors, whereas some public TCRs were present in many individuals. Roughly uniform sequencing depth across donors was assumed in presence/absence analyses, although this assumption may not hold. A further reported finding was that TCR beta sequences accurately predicted the HLA-A and HLA-B alleles for most subjects in the first cohort. In both the original and validation cohorts, the classifier was reported to diagnose cytomegalovirus status with high specificity and sensitivity. Broadly in line with IMGT annotations, most TCR beta V segments showed up in productive rearrangements about 87% or about 30% of the time in an earlier analysis of several hundred of the donors. A few of the identified cytomegalovirus-associated TCR beta chains were confirmed in vitro to be specific for cytomegalovirus antigens. When HLA alleles, especially DR and DQ, strongly co-occurred, attributing TCR associations to individual alleles was difficult. Linkage disequilibrium might explain the correlated functional status among segregating V segments, but an unknown experimental factor could not be excluded. V-gene and J-gene trimming of TCR beta chains was associated with a missense DCLRE1C variant in a later genetic analysis, and the association was replicated in an independent cohort. A group of highly shared sequence variants was considered likely to be a technical artifact of the sequencing pipeline. In a later analysis, 15,000 to 20,000 TCR beta sequences were associated with specific HLA alleles at a false discovery rate of 0.05. In a later analysis, HLA-associated TCR beta chains were found to be more clonally expanded and to have lower generation probabilities than equally common non-associated chains. The authors suggested that the approach could potentially be extended to other disease states and immunological phenotypes. Immune exposure information for the cohort was limited to CMV serostatus. According to a later analysis, parvovirus B19, influenza, CMV and Epstein-Barr virus appeared linked to several top co-occurrence clusters. This cohort had only TCR beta chains sequenced, and the lack of alpha or paired-chain data limited which features could be detected. The study listed approximately 160 TCR beta chains as associated with cytomegalovirus.

The library was built by means of the immunoSEQ multiplex PCR assay. The multiplex PCR relied on a mix of 60 forward primers for TCR Vbeta segments and 13 reverse primers for TCR Jbeta segments. Amplification of the CDR3 region of rearranged TCR beta genes was performed with a multiplex PCR assay on genomic DNA. Amplified TCR beta libraries were sequenced as 87-base-pair reads on the Illumina HiSeq System. Regarding the original processing steps: Across the roughly 700 repertoires, a later analysis counted roughly 77 million unique TCR beta chains, some 11 million of which were shared by at least two donors. A nearest-neighbor algorithm error-corrected the raw reads and collapsed the reads into unique sequences, merging closely related sequences to remove PCR and sequencing errors. To assign V, D and J gene segments, CDR3 sequences were aligned to IMGT reference sequences. For a sequence to be retained, at least a six-nucleotide match to both a V gene segment and a J gene segment was required. Rearrangements were called productive when the CDR3 lacked stop codons and stayed in frame with V and J; all others were non-productive. CDR3 was defined according to IMGT convention as the region running from the second conserved V-encoded cysteine to the conserved J-encoded phenylalanine. The earlier analysis of approximately 500 of the donors excluded sequences that lacked an unambiguous match to a single V gene segment. An earlier analysis of some 500 of the donors classified V segments as functional when productive rearrangements were above 56.7% and as segregating when the standard deviation between donors was above 5%. A statistical classification framework was developed to diagnose cytomegalovirus status using the catalog of TCR beta chain sequences. In a later analysis, V and J genes were assigned by comparing TCR nucleotide sequences against IMGT/GENE-DB human TR gene sequences. Using the TCRdist pipeline, a later analysis assigned CDR3 sequences along with most-parsimonious VDJ recombination scenarios. In a later analysis, every TCR beta chain was defined by the combination of its CDR3 amino acid sequence and its V-gene family, and reads without a unique V-gene family were dropped. In a later analysis, several hundred highly shared, low-generation-probability nucleotide sequences were removed to address suspected cross-contamination and a sequencing artifact. In a later analysis, a clonal expansion index for each public chain was calculated from normalized within-repertoire ranks of inferred template counts. Generation probabilities in a later analysis came from a VDJ recombination model fitted to out-of-frame rearrangements, and those results were checked against IGoR. A later analysis scored TCR-TCR, TCR-HLA and TCR-CMV co-occurrence with hypergeometric tests, applying a repertoire-size bias correction to TCR pairs. A later analysis estimated false discovery rates by permuting HLA or CMV assignments 20 times. A later analysis grouped co-occurring TCRs with DBSCAN, adding TCRdist sequence similarity when clustering within HLA-allele-positive subsets. For co-occurrence clustering, repertoires with fewer than 30,000 or more than 120,000 public chains were excluded, along with roughly five repertoires with anomalous nucleotide sharing. TCRdb retrieved this table from immuneACCESS and kept in-frame rearrangements only. Not all clones are present; in checked studies, unresolved V genes account for under half, and no reason is known for the remainder. Clonal size and the V and J genes are those of that table, whereas D and trimming came from the DNA. This sample gives 100,000 to 150,000 clones in total; 60% to 85% of them show up just once. The ten most abundant clones make up 3.4% of the sample.

Sequencing was performed on PBMCs. Here the chain combines TRBV6-5 and TRBJ1-5; TRBD1 agrees with 7 junctional bases. The TCR originated in a man aged 25 to 40 in good health and CMV-seronegative. The CDR3 region: CASSWTGNPDQPQHF. At the DNA level, the sequence is TGTGCCAGCAGCTGGACAGGCAACCCAGATCAGCCCCAGCATTTT.